These 11 T cell receptor beta chains share one sample of origin, sequenced in a study of blood T cell repertoires in COVID-19. Generated by immunoSEQ multiplex PCR, the TCRdb table keeps only in-frame clones and is missing some. The top ten hold about 14% of the sample, which has around 250,000 clones, 70% to 90% seen once. The sequenced sample was PBMCs or T cells enriched from blood (not recorded which). The receptors originated from a man aged 18 to 29 who had recovered from COVID-19.

The rearrangement uses TRBV3-1 (or the pseudogene TRBV3-2) and TRBJ1-2; weak D call: TRBD1 (5 bases). V lost 4 bases to trimming and J lost 7 bases, with 22 bases between them. The CDR3 is 16 residues long. Per the germline V gene, CDR1 is LGHDT and CDR2 is YNNKEL (reference sequence). For the CDR3, the DNA is TGTGCCAGCAGCCTAAGCAATTCCAGGGTAAGGTCTGGCTACACCTTC. Its protein product is CASSLSNSRVRSGYTF.

The chain couples TRBV19 to TRBJ1-6; 8 bases are a match to TRBD1. The CDR3 covers 15 residues. Germline values: CDR1 LNHDA, CDR2 SQIVND (reference sequence). J lost 7 bases, V lost 1 base, and 3 bases had no gene match. CDR3 DNA sequence: TGTGCCAGTAGTATAGGGGACAGGACCAATTCACCCCTCCACTTT. Translated: CASSIGDRTNSPLHF. Variable domain in full (rest from reference TRBV19 and TRBJ1-6): DGGITQSPKYLFRKEGQNVTLSCEQNLNHDAMYWYRQDPGQGLRLIYYSQIVNDFQKGDIAEGYSVSREKKESFPLTVTSAQKNPTAFYLCASSIGDRTNSPLHFGNGTRLTVT.

The chain carries TRBV27 and TRBJ1-4; TRBD1 matches at 12 bases. Per germline, CDR1 MNHEY and CDR2 SMNVEV (reference sequence). The ends lost 4 bases at V and 1 base at J; junction bases unmatched: 13. CDR3 size: 20 residues. The chain's CDR3 is CASSSHRDRGRRGTNEKLFF. The CDR3 DNA is TGTGCCAGCAGTTCCCACCGGGACAGGGGGCGCAGGGGAACTAATGAAAAACTGTTTTTT. The variable domain in full, with the rest retrieved from reference TRBV27 and TRBJ1-4, is EAQVTQNPRYLITVTGKKLTVTCSQNMNHEYMSWYRQDPGLGLRQIYYSMNVEVTDKGDVPEGYKVSRKEKRNFPLILESPSPNQTSLYFCASSSHRDRGRRGTNEKLFFGSGTQLSVL.

The rearrangement joins TRBV20-1 to TRBJ2-7; the D gene is possibly TRBD2 (6 bases). The germline gives CDR1 DFQATT, CDR2 SNEGSKA (reference sequence). The CDR3 is 14 residues long. Trimming took off 3 bases at V and 6 bases at J, with 18 bases between the two ends. The CDR3 region has the DNA TGCAGTGCTAGTCGTGGCAGGGACTGGGGCGAGCAGTACTTC. It encodes CSASRGRDWGEQYF.

The rearrangement links TRBV4-2 to TRBJ2-1; 10 nucleotides align to TRBD2. CDR1 and CDR2 (germline): LGHNA, YNFKEQ. The CDR3 length is 16 residues. The V segment lost 0 bases and the J segment 7 bases; nucleotides outside the gene matches: 6. CDR3 nucleotide sequence: TGTGCCAGCAGCCAAGACCTAGCGGGAGCAAGGAATGAGCAGTTCTTC. Its translation: CASSQDLAGARNEQFF.

This CDR3 is CASSLSWTTQETQYF. The CDR3 nucleotides are TGTGCCAGCAGTTTATCGTGGACAACTCAAGAGACCCAGTACTTC. The V call is TRBV27, the J call TRBJ2-5, with a tentative D call TRBD1 (5 bases). Per the germline V gene, CDR1 is MNHEY and CDR2 is SMNVEV (reference sequence). There are 15 residues in the CDR3. The V and J ends lost 0 bases and 2 bases respectively, with 10 bases between them.

This chain joins TRBV3-1 (or the pseudogene TRBV3-2) and TRBJ1-3, with TRBD1 as a possible D gene (6 bases). V gave up 0 bases and J gave up 2 bases, with 8 bases separating them. There are 15 residues in the CDR3. Germline CDR1 reads LGHDT; CDR2 reads YNNKEL (reference sequence). The CDR3, as DNA: TGTGCCAGCAGCCAAGATACAGGGACTGGAAACACCATATATTTT. This encodes CASSQDTGTGNTIYF.

V gene TRBV11-3 combines with J gene TRBJ2-3, with D tentatively TRBD1 (6 bases). The CDR3 is made up of 16 amino acids. Trimming pared 6 bases from V and 3 bases from J, leaving 19 bases between. Germline assignment: CDR1 SGHNT and CDR2 YENEEA. The CDR3 DNA sequence: TGTGCCAGCAGGCCATTCACAGGGACGGGGACAGATACGCAGTATTTT. Translation: CASRPFTGTGTDTQYF.

The chain joins TRBV19 to TRBJ2-3; 9 bases match TRBD2. The CDR3 is 16 amino acids. Germline loops: CDR1 LNHDA, CDR2 SQIVND (reference sequence). With V trimmed by 6 bases and J by 4 bases, 11 bases remained unmatched. CDR3 sequence: CASSPGGSGRADTQYF. DNA of the CDR3: TGTGCCAGTAGCCCCGGTGGTAGCGGGAGAGCAGATACGCAGTATTTT. The whole variable domain, filled in from reference TRBV19 and TRBJ2-3, reads DGGITQSPKYLFRKEGQNVTLSCEQNLNHDAMYWYRQDPGQGLRLIYYSQIVNDFQKGDIAEGYSVSREKKESFPLTVTSAQKNPTAFYLCASSPGGSGRADTQYFGPGTRLTVL.

This clone was recorded only once. The chain couples TRBV15 to TRBJ2-2, with D hard to call. With 3 bases removed from V and 2 bases from J, the gap between germline ends came to 13 bases. Germline CDR1 reads LNHNV; CDR2 reads YYDKDF (reference sequence). This CDR3 spans 16 amino acids. The CDR3 bases are TGTGCCACCAGCAGGCGGCAGAGCCTCAACACCGGGGAGCTGTTTTTT. Translation: CATSRRQSLNTGELFF. Full variable domain (missing parts from reference TRBV15 and TRBJ2-2): DAMVIQNPRYQVTQFGKPVTLSCSQTLNHNVMYWYQQKSSQAPKLLFHYYDKDFNNEADTPDNFQSRRPNTSFCFLDIRSPGLGDTAMYLCATSRRQSLNTGELFFGEGSRLTVL.

The chain has TRBV12-3 or TRBV12-4 and TRBJ2-1; D not certain. The CDR3 consists of 12 residues. V lost 7 bases to trimming and J lost 9 bases, with 13 bases between them. The CDR3 DNA is TGTGCCAGCAACCGAGCCTTCACTGAGCAGTTCTTC. Protein product: CASNRAFTEQFF.